This is a list of T cell receptor beta chains from one sample in a study of CD8 T cells in ankylosing spondylitis. In TCRdb, the 5' RACE reads were re-called with MiXCR into one record per CDR3 protein. The sample has about 140,000 distinct CDR3 sequences, around 7.9% seen once. Source material: blood, either unsorted or a sorted T cell fraction (not recorded which). The receptors shown here come from a female donor with ankylosing spondylitis or in good health (not recorded which). Each CDR3 is given with its conserved first and last residue. Fields, in order: V gene, CDR3 protein.

V gene: TRBV5-1; CDR3 protein: CASSARTGGGEQTQYF
V gene: TRBV5-6; CDR3 protein: CYWGSSGNTIYF
V gene: TRBV28; CDR3 protein: CASTRPGSGGYTF
V gene: TRBV6-1; CDR3 protein: CASRGWGSYNSPLHF
V gene: TRBV5-1; CDR3 protein: CASSLEGQGVGFPYNEQFF
V gene: TRBV20-1; CDR3 protein: CSARQAVSYEQYF
V gene: TRBV27; CDR3 protein: CASSRQNTEAFF
V gene: TRBV20-1; CDR3 protein: CSASYLAGLNEQFF
V gene: TRBV6-5; CDR3 protein: CASRSPGEQFF
V gene: TRBV20-1; CDR3 protein: CSARADRGPEAFF
V gene: TRBV28; CDR3 protein: CASSSSSITDTQYF
V gene: TRBV5-1; CDR3 protein: CASRSGTLSGANVLTF
V gene: TRBV12-3/TRBV12-4; CDR3 protein: CASRQQDGFTEAFF
V gene: TRBV4-2; CDR3 protein: CASSEFRGEIMDEQFF
V gene: TRBV20-1; CDR3 protein: CSARDPWRGVGGYGYTF
V gene: TRBV20-1; CDR3 protein: CSASAQGGTGELFF
V gene: TRBV7-2; CDR3 protein: CASSLVGLRQNYGYTF
V gene: TRBV20-1; CDR3 protein: CSAKGQHSNQPQHF
V gene: TRBV5-1; CDR3 protein: CASSLGRTSGATDTQYF
V gene: TRBV7-8; CDR3 protein: CASSARVAGGFEQYF
V gene: TRBV3-1; CDR3 protein: CASTEGQTHQETQYF
V gene: TRBV20-1; CDR3 protein: CSAPQGVIFDEQYF
V gene: TRBV4-1; CDR3 protein: CASSQDPPAEQYF